These 25 T cell receptor beta chains were all obtained from the same sample, sequenced in a study of shared clonotypes between healthy human individuals. Assay: immunoSEQ multiplex PCR; the TCRdb copy retains only in-frame clones and omits some. The sample yields 450,000 to 650,000 clones, roughly four fifths seen once. The sequencing sample was made of PBMCs. These receptors all stem from a middle-aged woman in good health. Some clones in this sample may be carry-over from other donors' samples.

The chain is built from TRBV29-1 and TRBJ2-3; no firm D call. CDR1 is SQVTM, CDR2 ANQGSEA, per germline. This CDR3 has 11 amino acids. Trimming shortened V by 7 bases and J by 4 bases, and 9 bases separated the two germline ends. CDR3 in amino acids: CSALLSDTQYF. The CDR3 DNA sequence: TGCAGCGCCCTCTTATCAGATACGCAGTATTTT.

This chain links TRBV18 with TRBJ2-1; a possible D gene is TRBD2 (6 bases). This CDR3 spans 14 amino acids. CDR1 is KGHSH, CDR2 LQKENI, per germline. V was trimmed by 5 bases and J by 7 bases, leaving 15 bases between them. The CDR3 sequence is CASSSRGGENEQFF. The CDR3 DNA reads TGTGCCAGCTCATCCCGCGGAGGGGAGAATGAGCAGTTCTTC. Using reference TRBV18 and TRBJ2-1 for the parts outside the CDR3, the full variable domain is NAGVMQNPRHLVRRRGQEARLRCSPMKGHSHVYWYRQLPEEGLKFMVYLQKENIIDESGMPKERFSAEFPKEGPSILRIQQVVRGDSAAYFCASSSRGGENEQFFGPGTRLTVL.

The V call is TRBV10-2, the J call TRBJ2-5; D possibly uses TRBD1 or TRBD2 (5 bases each). The tail of the sequence fits TRBJ2-7 better, so the J call may be wrong. CDR3 length: 12 residues. Looked up from germline, CDR1 is WSHSY and CDR2 is SAAADI. DNA for the CDR3: TGCGCCAGCACCGAGGGGTTGTACGAGCAGTACTTC. Translation: CASTEGLYEQYF.

The chain carries TRBV5-1 and TRBJ1-6; the D gene is possibly TRBD1 (6 bases). Germline CDR1 is SGHRS and CDR2 is YFSETQ. This CDR3 contains 15 residues. Trimming shortened V by 1 base and J by 6 bases, and 11 bases separated the two germline ends. The CDR3 loop reads CASSLRQDANSPLHF. In DNA form, the CDR3 reads TGCGCCAGCAGCTTGAGACAGGACGCTAATTCACCCCTCCACTTT.

This clone was picked up many times. V and J are TRBV5-6 and TRBJ1-5; 7 bases align to TRBD1. After removal of 4 bases from V and 0 bases from J, the junction contained 4 bases not matched to a gene. The CDR3 spans 15 residues. Germline V gene data show CDR1 as SGHDT and CDR2 as YYEEEE. In DNA form, the CDR3 reads TGTGCCAGCAGCCGACAGGGATATAGCAATCAGCCCCAGCATTTT. Translated: CASSRQGYSNQPQHF.

This clone was seen repeatedly, ten times or more. The chain joins TRBV29-1 to TRBJ2-4; possibly TRBD2 for D (6 bases). The CDR3 has 12 amino acids. Trimming took off 6 bases at V and 8 bases at J, with 14 bases between the two ends. Germline V gene sequence: CDR1 SQVTM, CDR2 ANQGSEA. CDR3 nucleotides: TGCAGCGTAAGGCCTACGGGGGACATTCAGTACTTC. Its translation: CSVRPTGDIQYF.

This clone was seen once. Possible read error: a much larger clone is one base away. This CDR3 is CASSLGPMGAEAFF. In DNA, the CDR3 is TGTGCCAGCAGCTTAGGTCCGATGGGAGCTGAAGCTTTCTTT. The chain carries TRBV7-9 and TRBJ1-1; D gene unclear. In germline, CDR1 is SEHNR, CDR2 FQNEAQ (reference sequence). CDR3 size: 14 residues. The V end was cut by 1 base, the J end by 6 bases, with 12 bases between.

The genes are TRBV7-6 and TRBJ2-1; 14 nucleotides match TRBD2. The CDR3 consists of 17 residues. After removal of 5 bases from V and 8 bases from J, the junction contained 11 bases not matched to a gene. Germline-derived CDR1 and CDR2 are SGHVS and FNYEAQ. CDR3 DNA: TGTGCCAGCAGCCGCGGGACTAGCGGGAGTCTCTTGGATGAGCAGTTCTTC. Its protein product is CASSRGTSGSLLDEQFF.

The chain joins TRBV11-2 to TRBJ2-2, with TRBD2 matching over 11 bases. J was trimmed by 0 bases and V by 1 base; bases with no gene match: 4. From germline, CDR1 is SGHAT and CDR2 FQNNGV. The CDR3 contains 18 residues. In nucleotides, the CDR3 is TGTGCCAGCAGCTTAGGGCTAGCGGGAGGTACGAACACCGGGGAGCTGTTTTTT. It translates to CASSLGLAGGTNTGELFF.

The chain carries TRBV5-1 and TRBJ2-2, with 14 bases identical to TRBD2. V was clipped by 0 bases and J by 5 bases; unmatched bases: 6. Germline values: CDR1 SGHRS, CDR2 YFSETQ. This CDR3 contains 18 residues. As DNA, the CDR3 is TGCGCCAGCAGCTTGGAAGGGACTAGCGGGAGTGGTACCGGGGAGCTGTTTTTT. Encoded protein: CASSLEGTSGSGTGELFF.

The V gene is TRBV18, the J gene TRBJ2-2; 7 bases fit TRBD2. Looked up from germline, CDR1 is KGHSH and CDR2 is LQKENI. The CDR3 length is 15 residues. V lost 3 bases to trimming and J lost 5 bases; unmatched junction nucleotides: 6. The CDR3 sequence is CASSPYEAGTGELFF. The CDR3 DNA reads as TGTGCCAGCTCACCGTACGAAGCGGGGACCGGGGAGCTGTTTTTT.

The chain carries TRBV5-1 and TRBJ2-5, with D perhaps TRBD1 (6 bases). V dropped 0 bases and J dropped 2 bases, with 17 bases sitting between them. Germline V gives CDR1 SGHRS, CDR2 YFSETQ. The CDR3 sequence is 17 residues long. Here the CDR3 reads CASSLGTRAQGQETQYF. The CDR3 DNA reads as TGCGCCAGCAGCTTGGGTACCCGGGCCCAGGGGCAAGAGACCCAGTACTTC.

This clone was seen once. The rearrangement links TRBV19 to TRBJ2-7; 15 bases map to TRBD2. Germline loops: CDR1 LNHDA, CDR2 SQIVND (reference sequence). The CDR3 consists of 16 residues. The V segment lost 5 bases and the J segment 6 bases; nucleotides outside the gene matches: 8. As DNA, the CDR3 is TGTGCCAGTAGTTCCCCCCCGGGACTAGCGGGAGGCGAGCAGTACTTC. Protein: CASSSPPGLAGGEQYF.

J is TRBJ2-7 and V is TRBV4-2; D unclear. This CDR3 region has 12 residues. Looked up from germline, CDR1 is LGHNA and CDR2 is YNFKEQ. Between the trimmed V and J ends, which lost 1 base and 2 bases, there was a span of 3 bases. The CDR3 DNA sequence: TGTGCCAGCAGCCAAGGCACCTACGAGCAGTACTTC. Its protein product is CASSQGTYEQYF.

The chain carries TRBV29-1 and TRBJ2-1, with D unclear. Trimming removed 4 bases at V and 0 bases at J, with 7 bases between. Germline V CDR1 and CDR2: SQVTM, ANQGSEA. The CDR3 sequence is 13 residues long. CDR3 sequence (DNA): TGCAGCGTTGCAATGAGCTCCTACAATGAGCAGTTCTTC. This codes for CSVAMSSYNEQFF.

Of note for this clone: The sample carries other DNA sequences with the same CDR3. This chain links TRBV19 with TRBJ1-3, with no clear D. V was cut by 0 bases and J by 0 bases, with 6 bases left in between. The CDR3 runs 15 residues. Germline CDR1 and CDR2: LNHDA and SQIVND (reference sequence). The CDR3 nucleotides are TGTGCCAGTAGTATAGACAGGAGCTCTGGAAACACCATATATTTT. Its translation is CASSIDRSSGNTIYF.

Concerning this clone itself: Other DNA sequences of this sample code for an identical CDR3. The chain uses TRBV14 and TRBJ1-2; the D is unclear. The CDR3 is made up of 13 amino acids. The V gene's germline CDR1 is SGHDN and CDR2 FVKESK. V lost 3 bases to trimming and J lost 2 bases, with 7 bases between them. The CDR3 loop reads CASSQGANYGYTF. In DNA form, the CDR3 reads TGTGCCAGCAGCCAGGGTGCAAACTATGGCTACACCTTC. Using reference TRBV14 and TRBJ1-2 for the parts outside the CDR3, the full variable domain is EAGVTQFPSHSVIEKGQTVTLRCDPISGHDNLYWYRRVMGKEIKFLLHFVKESKQDESGMPNNRFLAERTGGTYSTLKVQPAELEDSGVYFCASSQGANYGYTFGSGTRLTVV.

The genes are TRBV30 and TRBJ1-1; D call uncertain. The germline V and J ends were trimmed by 7 bases and 0 bases, with 9 bases remaining between them. This CDR3 is built from 12 residues. The germline gives CDR1 GTSNPN, CDR2 SVGIG (reference sequence). The CDR3, as DNA: TGTGCCTCCCAACGGGTGAACACTGAAGCTTTCTTT. This gives the protein CASQRVNTEAFF.

This clone was detected ten times or more. The chain carries TRBV2 and TRBJ1-5, with D hard to call. Between the trimmed V and J ends, which lost 6 bases and 0 bases, there was a span of 12 bases. The CDR3 contains 15 residues. CDR1 and CDR2 (germline): SNHLY, FYNNEI. CDR3 sequence reads: CASSGPPNSNQPQHF. The CDR3 nucleotides are TGTGCCAGCAGCGGCCCCCCCAATAGCAATCAGCCCCAGCATTTT.

Concerning this clone itself: A far larger clone is off by one base, so a read error is likely. This chain uses TRBV30 with TRBJ2-7; D ambiguous. Trimming took 3 bases from V and 3 from J, leaving 21 bases between them. CDR1 is GTSNPN, CDR2 SVGIG, per germline (reference sequence). The CDR3 consists of 16 residues. The chain's CDR3 is CAWSSINGSTGYEQYF. The CDR3 DNA reads TGTGCCTGGAGCAGCATTAACGGCAGTACGGGCTACGAGCAGTACTTC. Supplemented by reference TRBV30 and TRBJ2-7, the full variable domain reads SQTIHQWPATLVQPVGSPLSLECTVEGTSNPNLYWYRQAAGRGLQLLFYSVGIGQISSEVPQNLSASRPQDRQFILSSKKLLLSDSGFYLCAWSSINGSTGYEQYFGPGTRLTVT.

Concerning this clone itself: A far larger clone is one nucleotide away, so this likely arose from a read error. The chain couples TRBV2 to TRBJ1-5; the D gene is possibly TRBD1 (5 bases). CDR1 SNHLY and CDR2 FYNNEI come from the germline V gene. The CDR3 length is 13 residues. Trimming left V 7 bases short and J 2 bases short, with 9 bases between. The CDR3 spells CASKRDGNQPQHF. The CDR3 DNA follows: TGTGCCAGCAAGAGGGACGGCAATCAGCCCCAGCATTTT.

The genes are TRBV6-1 and TRBJ1-3; TRBD1 might be the D (6 bases). Between the trimmed V and J ends, which lost 4 bases and 3 bases, there was a span of 16 bases. The germline V gene encodes CDR1 MNHNS and CDR2 SASEGT. The CDR3 runs to 16 residues. The chain's CDR3 is CASSAGPAGVGNTIYF. The DNA for the CDR3 is TGTGCCAGCAGTGCCGGTCCGGCAGGGGTTGGAAACACCATATATTTT.

This sequence joins TRBV19 and TRBJ2-2; 14 nucleotides match TRBD2. Germline CDR1 reads LNHDA; CDR2 reads SQIVND (reference sequence). The CDR3 length is 16 residues. Germline trimming cut 4 bases from V and 8 bases from J; bases unmatched to any gene: 6. CDR3 nucleotides: TGTGCCAGTAGTAGGAGGACTAGCGGGAGGTCTGGGGAGCTGTTTTTT. As protein: CASSRRTSGRSGELFF.

With respect to this clone: The sample holds other DNA sequences that translate to the same CDR3. V is TRBV7-9 and J is TRBJ2-5, with 11 bases that match TRBD2. The V segment lost 5 bases and the J segment 5 bases; nucleotides outside the gene matches: 4. Looked up from germline, CDR1 is SEHNR and CDR2 is FQNEAQ (reference sequence). The CDR3 loop spans 14 amino acids. The CDR3 region has the DNA TGTGCCAGCAGCCCGGGACTAGCGGCCGAGACCCAGTACTTC. It translates to CASSPGLAAETQYF.

J is TRBJ2-7 and V is TRBV28; 11 bases agree with TRBD1. The CDR3 consists of 15 residues. V lost 2 bases to trimming and J lost 3 bases; unmatched junction nucleotides: 3. Germline V gives CDR1 MDHEN, CDR2 SYDVKM. The chain's CDR3 is CASSLGGQGDYEQYF. In DNA form, the CDR3 reads TGTGCCAGCAGTTTAGGGGGACAGGGGGACTACGAGCAGTACTTC.